The clone carrying this T cell receptor (delta chain) has a handful of counts. Germline CDR1 reads TSWWSYY; CDR2 reads QGS. The CDR3 sequence is 15 residues long. Unmatched junction bases numbered 4, after V lost 2 bases and J lost 3 bases. This sample stems from a study of gamma-delta chains in newborns, infants, children. TCRdb used CATT to re-call clones from the reads. The sample records 9,500 to 13,000 delta-chain clones, around 3.5% being singletons. The source material was blood. The chain couples TRDV1 to TRDJ1, with 9 positions matching TRDD3. This TCR was sampled from a child who was a newborn, infant or young child, either healthy, febrile or measles-vaccinated (not recorded which). CDR3 DNA: TGTGCTCTTGGGGAAGTAGGGGATACGCCCGATAAACTCATCTTT. Its translation is CALGEVGDTPDKLIF.